One and the same sample provided the 19 T cell receptor beta chains below, sequenced in a study of cytomegalovirus exposure and HLA in healthy donors (dated by TCRdb to the late 2010s). Preparation of the library involved the immunoSEQ multiplex PCR assay. For the multiplex PCR, a mixture combining 60 forward primers for TCR Vbeta segments and 13 reverse primers for TCR Jbeta segments was used. TCRdb's version of the immuneACCESS table is confined to in-frame rearrangements and falls short of the full clone set. An unresolved V gene accounts for under half of the shortfall where checked; the remainder is of unknown origin. In this sample the table shows about 210,000 clones, roughly 85% of which occur a single time. 0.2% to 0.25% of the sample is held by the ten biggest clonotypes. Material for sequencing was PBMCs. The origin of the receptors is a girl aged 2-10 years in good health and CMV-seronegative.

The chain employs TRBV6-4 and TRBJ2-3; 9 bases fit TRBD2. Germline V gene data show CDR1 as MRHNA and CDR2 as SNTAGT. The CDR3 sequence is 15 residues long. V lost 3 bases and J lost 2; bases outside the gene matches: 3. The CDR3 region is CASSETSGATDTQYF. In DNA, the CDR3 is TGTGCCAGCAGTGAGACTAGCGGAGCCACAGATACGCAGTATTTT.

This clone was detected once. CDR3 amino acids: CASSSLTGKQPQHF. CDR3 DNA sequence: TGTGCCAGCAGTTCGCTCACAGGGAAACAGCCCCAGCATTTT. The chain has TRBV27 and TRBJ1-5, with a tentative D call TRBD1 (6 bases). CDR1 is MNHEY, CDR2 SMNVEV, per germline (reference sequence). Trimming cost V 4 bases and J 7 bases, with 14 bases left between them. The CDR3 covers 14 residues.

The chain carries TRBV28 and TRBJ1-1; TRBD1 matches 7 bases. Looked up from germline, CDR1 is MDHEN and CDR2 is SYDVKM. CDR3 length equals 12 residues. CDR3 sequence reads: CAGTDLNTEAFF. The CDR3 nucleotides read TGTGCGGGGACAGATCTAAACACTGAAGCTTTCTTT.

This clone was seen a single time. As DNA, the CDR3 is TGCGCCAGCAGTTCAACTCTACTGGACTCGGACACCGGGGAGCTGTTTTTT. Translated: CASSSTLLDSDTGELFF. This rearrangement joins TRBV4-1 to TRBJ2-2; the D gene is possibly TRBD2 (5 bases). The CDR3 contains 17 residues. V gave up 6 bases and J gave up 3 bases, with 20 bases separating them. Germline CDR1 MGHRA, CDR2 YSYEKL.

The chain combines TRBV7-9 with TRBJ2-7, with 10 bases aligning to TRBD1. The trim removed 4 bases at V and 4 bases at J, leaving 4 bases unmatched. The CDR3 extends over 14 amino acids. From germline, CDR1 is SEHNR and CDR2 FQNEAQ (reference sequence). CDR3 amino acids: CASSSGQGRYEQYF. Here the CDR3 DNA reads TGTGCCAGCAGCTCGGGACAGGGGAGGTACGAGCAGTACTTC.

The chain joins TRBV7-9 to TRBJ1-1; no firm D call. The V end lost 5 bases, the J end lost 5 bases, and 9 bases lay between the germline ends. The CDR3 runs to 12 residues. Germline CDR1 reads SEHNR; CDR2 reads FQNEAQ (reference sequence). The CDR3 DNA sequence: TGTGCCAGCAGCCCGAGAGGAACTGAAGCTTTCTTT. Amino acid sequence: CASSPRGTEAFF.

V and J are TRBV10-1 and TRBJ2-1; D remains unclear. This CDR3 is built from 12 residues. Trimming took 5 bases from V and 1 from J, leaving 3 bases between them. Germline V lookup: CDR1 WNHNN, CDR2 SYGVQD (reference sequence). The CDR3 is CASSYSYNEQFF. In DNA form, the CDR3 reads TGCGCCAGCAGTTATTCCTACAATGAGCAGTTCTTC.

The V gene is TRBV25-1, the J gene TRBJ1-1; 10 nucleotides agree with TRBD1. V was pared by 4 bases and J by 5 bases, with 4 bases of the junction left unmatched. Germline CDR1 is MGHDK and CDR2 is SYGVNS. CDR3 length: 14 residues. CDR3 sequence reads: CASSGQGAGTEAFF. As DNA, the CDR3 is TGTGCCAGCAGTGGACAGGGGGCAGGAACTGAAGCTTTCTTT.

V is TRBV27 and J is TRBJ2-3; 8 bases agree with TRBD2. This CDR3 is 14 amino acids long. Germline trimming cut 5 bases from V and 3 bases from J; bases unmatched to any gene: 4. Germline CDR1 reads MNHEY; CDR2 reads SMNVEV (reference sequence). The CDR3 nucleotides are TGTGCCAGCAGTCCCCGGGAGGGGACAGATACGCAGTATTTT. Protein product: CASSPREGTDTQYF.

Note on this clone: The sample holds other DNA sequences that translate to the same CDR3. The chain uses TRBV2 and TRBJ2-7; 8 nucleotides match TRBD1. Losses at the gene ends were 6 bases for V and 7 bases for J; bases not matched to a gene: 5. Germline lookup yields CDR1 SNHLY and CDR2 FYNNEI. The CDR3 totals 12 residues. The CDR3 DNA reads as TGTGCCAGCAGGCAGGGGGCAGGGGAGCAGTACTTC. As protein: CASRQGAGEQYF.

The V gene is TRBV19, the J gene TRBJ1-1; 7 bases are shared with TRBD1. Germline V CDR1 and CDR2: LNHDA, SQIVND (reference sequence). V lost 3 bases, J lost 8 bases, and 6 bases stayed unmatched. The length of the CDR3 is 13 residues. The CDR3 loop is CASSMFRDREAFF. CDR3 DNA sequence: TGTGCCAGTAGTATGTTTAGGGACAGAGAAGCTTTCTTT.

This rearrangement joins TRBV2 to TRBJ1-1; TRBD1 matches 10 bases. The CDR3 contains 15 residues. CDR1 is SNHLY, CDR2 FYNNEI, per germline. Trimming took 6 bases from V and 5 from J; bases not matched to a gene: 9. CDR3 sequence reads: CASSLLGTGETEAFF. The CDR3 nucleotides are TGTGCCAGCAGCTTGCTCGGGACAGGGGAAACTGAAGCTTTCTTT.

Concerning this clone itself: Other DNA sequences in this specimen translate into the identical CDR3. For the CDR3, the DNA is TGTGCCAGCTCTCCAGGGCGAGAGACCCAGTACTTC. This sequence encodes CASSPGRETQYF. The chain couples TRBV18 to TRBJ2-5, with a tentative D call TRBD1 (5 bases). Per germline, CDR1 KGHSH and CDR2 LQKENI. The ends were cut back, 6 bases at V and 4 bases at J, with 9 bases in the middle. The CDR3 spans 12 residues.

The chain uses TRBV7-8 and TRBJ2-7; TRBD2 matches at 11 bases. The CDR3 sequence is 15 residues long. The V and J ends lost 3 bases and 2 bases, in that order; junction bases with no gene match: 3. Germline values: CDR1 SGHVS, CDR2 FQNEAQ. In DNA, the CDR3 is TGTGCCAGCAGCTTGGGACTAGCGGCGACCTACGAGCAGTACTTC. Amino acids: CASSLGLAATYEQYF.

This chain links TRBV4-2 with TRBJ2-7, with a tentative D call TRBD2 (6 bases). With 1 base removed from V and 0 bases from J, the gap between germline ends came to 22 bases. Looked up from germline, CDR1 is LGHNA and CDR2 is YNFKEQ. The CDR3 loop spans 19 amino acids. The CDR3 DNA sequence: TGTGCCAGCAGCCAAGGTAGGACCCAAGCGGGCCCTAGCTCCTACGAGCAGTACTTC. Its protein product is CASSQGRTQAGPSSYEQYF.

This chain joins TRBV10-2 and TRBJ1-6; 8 bases line up with TRBD1. The germline V gene has CDR1 WSHSY and CDR2 SAAADI. This CDR3 is 13 amino acids long. Trimming took 7 bases from V and 7 from J; bases not matched to a gene: 3. CDR3 in amino acids: CASIRTGNSPLHF. Here the CDR3 DNA reads TGCGCCAGCATCCGGACAGGGAATTCACCCCTCCACTTT.

The chain has TRBV7-9 and TRBJ2-5; 7 bases are a match to TRBD1. Trimming cost V 4 bases and J 2 bases; bases outside gene matches: 4. The CDR3 runs to 14 residues. Germline CDR1 and CDR2: SEHNR and FQNEAQ (reference sequence). The CDR3 here is CASSYGQAQETQYF. CDR3 nucleotide sequence: TGTGCCAGCAGCTACGGACAGGCTCAAGAGACCCAGTACTTC.

The chain links TRBV5-1 to TRBJ2-1; 10 bases agree with TRBD2. The CDR3 has 16 residues. The junction had 6 bases not matched to a gene; V was cut back by 0 bases and J by 6 bases. The germline gives CDR1 SGHRS, CDR2 YFSETQ. The CDR3 reads CASSLGISGGLNEQFF. The CDR3 nucleotides read TGCGCCAGCAGCTTGGGGATTAGCGGGGGGCTCAATGAGCAGTTCTTC.

This clone has a single count. The gene calls are TRBV2 and TRBJ2-7; 9 bases align to TRBD1. This CDR3 has 15 amino acids. With 6 bases clipped from V and 3 bases from J, the junction kept 9 bases outside the gene matches. The germline gives CDR1 SNHLY, CDR2 FYNNEI. CDR3 nucleotides: TGTGCCAGCAGCCTCACGGGACAGGGTCGCTACGAGCAGTACTTC. Its translation: CASSLTGQGRYEQYF.